This TCR beta chain was found in a study of blood T cells in healthy people across ages. Study-wide results and limits: In long-lived donors, naive CD4+ cell counts and diversity exceeded those of aged donors.

Healthy Russian Caucasian donors spanned ages about 6 to 95 years. This clonotype appeared a few times. Its antigen is undetermined. The CDR3 consists of 14 residues. From germline, CDR1 is SGHTA and CDR2 FQGNSA. Together with a sample-barcoded 5' primer, a J-beta primer mix was included in a second PCR lasting about 6 to 11 cycles. MiXCR, run by TCRdb on the 5' RACE reads, gives a single entry per CDR3 protein. Of 1.5 million to 2 million distinct CDR3 sequences in the sample, about 28% were seen once. This chain links TRBV7-2 with TRBJ2-5, with D possibly matching TRBD2 (6 bases). The DNA end lines up better with TRBJ2-7; the J call may be wrong. Sequencing used blood. This TCR came from a woman between 25 and 40 years old in good health. CDR3 coding DNA: TGTGCCAGCAGCTTCCTCCCACTAGCTTACGAGCAGTACTTC. Protein sequence: CASSFLPLAYEQYF.